Following are 23 T cell receptor beta chains from one sample sequenced in a study of cytomegalovirus exposure and HLA in healthy donors. PCR employed 60 Vbeta and 13 Jbeta primers. Using immunoSEQ multiplex PCR, the repertoire was profiled, and TCRdb retains in-frame clones only, with some absent. This table has about 100,000 clones, around three quarters appearing once. The sequencing input was PBMCs. These receptor sequences come from a woman aged 50 to 60 in good health and CMV-seropositive.

The V call is TRBV5-1, the J call TRBJ2-5; 9 bases agree with TRBD2. The CDR3 totals 13 residues. V shed 3 bases, J shed 4 bases, and the junction held 1 base outside the gene matches. Per germline, CDR1 SGHRS and CDR2 YFSETQ. The CDR3 spells CASSSSGVETQYF. CDR3 sequence (DNA): TGCGCCAGCAGCTCTAGCGGGGTAGAGACCCAGTACTTC.

V usage is TRBV7-9 and J usage is TRBJ2-1, with D possibly being TRBD2 (6 bases). Germline CDR1 reads SEHNR; CDR2 reads FQNEAQ (reference sequence). The CDR3 is 15 amino acids. V gave up 2 bases and J gave up 7 bases, with 15 bases separating them. The CDR3 coding sequence is TGTGCCAGCAGCTTAATCGGGAGTTCTAAAAATGAGCAGTTCTTC. The encoded protein is CASSLIGSSKNEQFF.

The chain recombines TRBV5-4 with TRBJ1-1; 8 positions match TRBD1. Unmatched junction bases numbered 14, after V lost 5 bases and J lost 5 bases. From germline, CDR1 is SGHNT and CDR2 YYREEE (reference sequence). This CDR3 region has 16 residues. CDR3 DNA: TGTGCCAGCAGTACCGGGACAGGACGTAGGGGGACTGAAGCTTTCTTT. Residues: CASSTGTGRRGTEAFF.

The V gene is TRBV10-3, the J gene TRBJ2-7; a weak D match, TRBD1 (5 bases). Trimming took 7 bases from V and 4 from J, leaving 17 bases between them. This CDR3 comprises 14 residues. CDR1 and CDR2 (germline): ENHRY, SYGVKD. The CDR3 here is CAITLGAGRYEQYF. CDR3 coding DNA: TGTGCCATCACGTTAGGGGCCGGGCGGTACGAGCAGTACTTC.

This sequence joins TRBV7-9 and TRBJ2-5; possible D gene TRBD2, 5 bases. This CDR3 is 15 amino acids long. Trimming removed 2 bases at V and 2 bases at J, with 12 bases between. Germline CDR1 SEHNR, CDR2 FQNEAQ (reference sequence). CDR3 nucleotide sequence: TGTGCCAGCAGCTTAAAGGTCGGGGTACAAGAGACCCAGTACTTC. Amino acid sequence: CASSLKVGVQETQYF.

The V and J genes are TRBV12-5 and TRBJ2-7; maybe TRBD2 (6 bases). V lost 0 bases and J 3 bases, leaving 24 bases between the germline ends. The germline V gene encodes CDR1 LGHNT and CDR2 FRNRAP. The CDR3 covers 19 residues. The CDR3 DNA is TGTGCTAGTGGTTTGGTACGCGGCTACCTAGCGTCCCAGGACTACGAGCAGTACTTC. As protein: CASGLVRGYLASQDYEQYF.

This clone appeared a few times. CDR3 loop: CASSSRDRGFSGANVLTF. CDR3 in DNA: TGTGCCAGCAGCTCGAGGGACAGGGGTTTCTCTGGGGCCAACGTCCTGACTTTC. The chain employs TRBV5-4 and TRBJ2-6; 10 bases map to TRBD1. The germline CDR1 and CDR2 sequences are SGHNT and YYREEE (reference sequence). This CDR3 spans 18 amino acids. V shed 3 bases and J 0 bases; nucleotides not matched to a gene: 6.

The chain links TRBV5-1 to TRBJ2-1; TRBD2 agrees at 11 bases. CDR3 length equals 15 residues. V gave up 5 bases and J gave up 4 bases; unmatched junction bases: 5. Germline CDR1 SGHRS, CDR2 YFSETQ. CDR3 DNA sequence: TGCGCCAGCAGGGACGGGACTAGCGGTTACAATGAGCAGTTCTTC. It specifies CASRDGTSGYNEQFF.

This clone was counted only a few times. The rearrangement uses TRBV27 and TRBJ1-5; D not certain. Trimming took off 6 bases at V and 0 bases at J, with 6 bases between the two ends. This CDR3 is built from 13 residues. From germline, CDR1 is MNHEY and CDR2 SMNVEV (reference sequence). The CDR3 spells CASRYNSNQPQHF. DNA for the CDR3: TGTGCCAGCAGATATAATAGCAATCAGCCCCAGCATTTT.

Concerning this clone: A junction end diverges from the germline sequence, so it may reflect a read error. The J gene is TRBJ1-2, the V gene TRBV5-1; 7 nucleotides line up with TRBD1. Per germline, CDR1 SGHRS and CDR2 YFSETQ. The CDR3 has 14 residues. As DNA, the CDR3 is TGCGCCAGCAGCTTGGGGACAGGTGGACATGGCTTCACCTTC. This codes for CASSLGTGGHGFTF. The full variable domain, with the rest looked up from reference TRBV5-1 and TRBJ1-2, is KAGVTQTPRYLIKTRGQQVTLSCSPISGHRSVSWYQQTPGQGLQFLFEYFSETQRNKGNFPGRFSGRQFSNSRSEMNVSTLELGDSALYLCASSLGTGGHGFTFGSGTRLTVV.

The chain employs TRBV19 and TRBJ2-5; 12 bases align to TRBD2. The assigned J gene may be wrong: the sequence end matches TRBJ2-7 better. Germline CDR1 reads LNHDA; CDR2 reads SQIVND (reference sequence). The CDR3 runs to 18 residues. CDR3 in amino acids: CASSRATSGRRNSYEQYF. CDR3 in DNA: TGTGCCAGTAGTAGAGCGACTAGCGGGAGACGCAACTCCTACGAGCAGTACTTC.

With regard to this clone: This sample also contains other DNA sequences that code for the same CDR3. The chain is built from TRBV27 and TRBJ1-4; D possibly corresponds to TRBD1 (5 bases). Germline lookup yields CDR1 MNHEY and CDR2 SMNVEV (reference sequence). The CDR3 has 15 residues. Between the trimmed V and J ends, which lost 4 bases and 0 bases, there was a span of 9 bases. CDR3 protein: CASSWGGATNEKLFF. CDR3 DNA sequence: TGTGCCAGCAGTTGGGGGGGTGCAACTAATGAAAAACTGTTTTTT.

The chain couples TRBV19 to TRBJ1-2; D is possibly TRBD1 (6 bases). CDR3 size: 13 residues. V dropped 5 bases and J dropped 5 bases, with 12 bases sitting between them. Germline CDR1 reads LNHDA; CDR2 reads SQIVND (reference sequence). The CDR3, as DNA: TGTGCCAGTAGTCTACAGGGATTATATGGCTACACCTTC. Translating it yields CASSLQGLYGYTF. The full variable domain, in which reference TRBV19 and TRBJ1-2 provide the parts outside the CDR3, is DGGITQSPKYLFRKEGQNVTLSCEQNLNHDAMYWYRQDPGQGLRLIYYSQIVNDFQKGDIAEGYSVSREKKESFPLTVTSAQKNPTAFYLCASSLQGLYGYTFGSGTRLTVV.

The chain links TRBV5-8 to TRBJ2-4, with D maybe TRBD2 (6 bases). V shed 4 bases and J shed 0 bases, with 11 bases lying between them. The CDR3 loop spans 15 amino acids. CDR1 is SGHTS, CDR2 YDEGEE, per germline. CDR3 DNA: TGTGCCAGCAGCGGCGGACTATTAGCCAAAAACATTCAGTACTTC. Translating it yields CASSGGLLAKNIQYF.

The chain links TRBV6-1 to TRBJ1-2, with D perhaps matching TRBD1 (5 bases). The CDR3 runs to 13 residues. V dropped 5 bases and J dropped 8 bases, with 15 bases sitting between them. In germline, CDR1 is MNHNS, CDR2 SASEGT. The CDR3 bases are TGTGCCAGCAGTCCTCAAGGGGTCTTGGGCTACACCTTC. Residues: CASSPQGVLGYTF.

The rearrangement uses TRBV11-2 and TRBJ1-3; TRBD1 agrees at 8 bases. Germline V gives CDR1 SGHAT, CDR2 FQNNGV. The CDR3 is 16 amino acids. J was trimmed by 0 bases and V by 4 bases; bases with no gene match: 5. The CDR3 sequence: CASSSGGKGSGNTIYF. The DNA of the CDR3 is TGTGCCAGCAGCTCAGGGGGCAAGGGCTCTGGAAACACCATATATTTT.

The chain combines TRBV4-1 with TRBJ2-1, with 13 bases matching TRBD2. This CDR3 contains 14 residues. V lost 8 bases and J lost 6; bases outside the gene matches: 4. Germline V gene lookup returns CDR1 MGHRA and CDR2 YSYEKL. The DNA for the CDR3 is TGCGCCAGCCACGGACTAGCGGGAGCCAATGAGCAGTTCTTC. Translating it yields CASHGLAGANEQFF.

This rearrangement joins TRBV7-3 to TRBJ2-3; TRBD2 aligns across 8 bases. Trimming removed 4 bases from V and 4 bases from J; junction bases left unmatched: 4. This CDR3 spans 14 amino acids. Germline-derived CDR1 and CDR2 are SGHTA and FQGTGA. The CDR3 DNA reads TGTGCCAGCAGCTCGGGACTAGGCCCAGATACGCAGTATTTT. Protein: CASSSGLGPDTQYF.

The chain couples TRBV12-5 to TRBJ2-1; maybe TRBD2 (5 bases). CDR3 size: 13 residues. V lost 6 bases to trimming and J lost 6 bases, with 12 bases between them. Germline V CDR1 and CDR2: LGHNT, FRNRAP. This CDR3 is CASGISGSNEQFF. CDR3 DNA sequence: TGTGCTAGTGGGATCTCGGGGTCCAATGAGCAGTTCTTC.

This clone has a single count. The chain uses TRBV6-6 and TRBJ2-1; 9 nucleotides agree with TRBD2. Germline values: CDR1 MNHNY, CDR2 SVGAGI (reference sequence). V was clipped by 6 bases and J by 5 bases; unmatched bases: 8. The CDR3 spans 15 residues. DNA for the CDR3: TGTGCCAGCAGCCACCTAGCGGGGTCGAACAATGAGCAGTTCTTC. This translates into CASSHLAGSNNEQFF.

The V gene is TRBV19, the J gene TRBJ2-5; D is perhaps TRBD1 (6 bases). CDR3 length: 16 residues. The germline V gene has CDR1 LNHDA and CDR2 SQIVND (reference sequence). Trimming took off 5 bases at V and 5 bases at J, with 21 bases between the two ends. The DNA for the CDR3 is TGTGCCAGTAGTCAAAGGACGACAGGATTCTTGGAGACCCAGTACTTC. Translating it yields CASSQRTTGFLETQYF.

This clone has a single count. The rearrangement uses TRBV7-9 and TRBJ1-5; 8 bases agree with TRBD1. The germline V gene encodes CDR1 SEHNR and CDR2 FQNEAQ (reference sequence). J lost 3 bases, V lost 1 base, and 2 bases had no gene match. The CDR3 is 15 amino acids. This chain's CDR3 is CASSLGTGLNQPQHF. The DNA of the CDR3 is TGTGCCAGCAGCTTAGGGACAGGGCTCAATCAGCCCCAGCATTTT.

The V and J genes are TRBV7-3 and TRBJ1-5; D perhaps matches TRBD1 (5 bases). Trimming stripped 1 base from V and 5 bases from J, with 6 bases between. The CDR3 contains 13 residues. Germline V gene sequence: CDR1 SGHTA, CDR2 FQGTGA. The CDR3 sequence: CASSLKGDQPQHF. The CDR3 DNA reads as TGTGCCAGCAGCTTAAAAGGGGATCAGCCCCAGCATTTT.